This record looks at one T cell receptor beta chain sequence and its context. Antigen: not known. CDR1 and CDR2 (germline): LGHDT, YNNKEL (reference sequence). V dropped 2 bases and J dropped 4; count of bases not matched to a gene: 11. The CDR3 has 18 residues. The entry originates in a study of Ad26.COV2.S vaccination and SARS-CoV-2 variants. Findings and limits, study-wide: Marked by substantial breadth, spike-specific CD8+ and CD4+ T cell responses were reportedly seen after vaccination.

Indicated treatment: around 19 received Ad26.COV2.S at low or high dose, single or two shots; about five received placebo; per-sample allocation not given. Sampling was performed 63 days after the first vaccine or placebo injection. This table comes from immunoSEQ multiplex PCR, and its TCRdb copy is limited to in-frame clones, with some not included. This table holds roughly 450,000 clones, 80% to 95% found once. This TCR derives from a person between 18 and 65 years old who received the Ad26.COV2.S COVID-19 vaccine or a placebo. Specimen: peripheral blood, collected in a trial of Ad26.COV2.S vaccine versus placebo. The chain uses TRBV3-1 (or the pseudogene TRBV3-2) and TRBJ2-3; 11 nucleotides align to TRBD2. CDR3 sequence reads: CASSQLGSGRAIPDTQYF. In nucleotides, the CDR3 is TGTGCCAGCAGCCAATTGGGTAGCGGGAGGGCCATTCCAGATACGCAGTATTTT.